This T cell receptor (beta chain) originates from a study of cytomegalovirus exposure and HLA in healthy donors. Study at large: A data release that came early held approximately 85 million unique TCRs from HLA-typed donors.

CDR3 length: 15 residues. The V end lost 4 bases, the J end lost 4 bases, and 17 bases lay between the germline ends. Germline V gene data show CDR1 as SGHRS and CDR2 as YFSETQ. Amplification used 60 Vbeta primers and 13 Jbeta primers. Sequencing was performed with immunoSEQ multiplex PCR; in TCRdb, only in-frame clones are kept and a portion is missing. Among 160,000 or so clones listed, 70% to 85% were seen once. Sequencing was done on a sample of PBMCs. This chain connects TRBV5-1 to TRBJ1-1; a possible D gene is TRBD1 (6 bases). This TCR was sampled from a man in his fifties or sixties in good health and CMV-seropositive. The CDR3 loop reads CASSREQGTLTEAFF. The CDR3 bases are TGCGCCAGCAGCCGTGAGCAGGGGACACTCACTGAAGCTTTCTTT.